Below are 32 T cell receptor beta chains sequenced from a single sample in a study of identical twins. One entry per CDR3 protein results from TCRdb running MiXCR on the 5' RACE reads. The data contain about 330,000 distinct CDR3 sequences, approximately 13% of them seen just once; the ten biggest clones take up 7.2%. These data were likewise used in another study, on yellow fever vaccine responses in identical twins.

The source material was CD8+ T cells sorted from blood. These receptors were collected from a woman aged 18-29 years in good health.

This clonotype was detected a few times. The rearrangement links TRBV9 to TRBJ2-7; possibly TRBD2 for D (6 bases). Deletions cut 4 bases from V and 3 bases from J, with 11 bases between. Looked up from germline, CDR1 is SGDLS and CDR2 is YYNGEE. CDR3 length: 13 amino acids. The DNA for the CDR3 is TGTGCCAGCAGCTCCCCCGGGGGCTACGAGCAGTACTTC. Its protein product is CASSSPGGYEQYF.

This clonotype was observed many times. The V gene is TRBV12-3 or TRBV12-4, the J gene TRBJ2-5; tentative D call: TRBD2 (5 bases). V lost 5 bases and J 0 bases, leaving 10 bases between the germline ends. The CDR3 spans 14 residues. CDR3 sequence: CASSLAGYQETQYF. CDR3 nucleotide sequence: TGTGCCAGCAGTCTGGCGGGTTACCAAGAGACCCAGTACTTC.

This rearrangement joins TRBV20-1 to TRBJ1-1; D is uncertain. This CDR3 contains 12 residues. Trimming took 3 bases from V and 7 from J, leaving 12 bases between them. CDR1 DFQATT and CDR2 SNEGSKA come from the germline V gene (reference sequence). The CDR3 loop is CSASPGRIEAFF. CDR3 DNA sequence: TGCAGTGCTAGCCCCGGACGGATTGAAGCTTTCTTT.

CDR3 region: CASSDGPADTQYF. CDR3 in DNA: TGTGCCAGCAGCGATGGGCCTGCGGATACGCAGTATTTT. V is TRBV7-9 and J is TRBJ2-3, with D unclear. Per germline, CDR1 SEHNR and CDR2 FQNEAQ (reference sequence). V dropped 5 bases and J dropped 6 bases, with 12 bases sitting between them. The CDR3 spans 13 residues.

This clonotype was picked up a small number of times. The J gene is TRBJ1-4, the V gene TRBV13; TRBD1 agrees at 10 bases. The V gene end was trimmed by 5 bases and the J gene end by 7 bases; junction bases not matched to a gene: 4. Germline loops: CDR1 PRHDT, CDR2 FYEKMQ (reference sequence). CDR3 length equals 14 residues. The CDR3 here is CASSAGQGGEKLFF. CDR3 nucleotides: TGTGCCAGCAGCGCTGGACAGGGGGGTGAAAAACTGTTTTTT. Complete variable domain (other parts from reference TRBV13 and TRBJ1-4): AAGVIQSPRHLIKEKRETATLKCYPIPRHDTVYWYQQGPGQDPQFLISFYEKMQSDKGSIPDRFSAQQFSDYHSELNMSSLELGDSALYFCASSAGQGGEKLFFGSGTQLSVL.

This rearrangement joins TRBV7-9 to TRBJ2-5; D is uncertain. V gave up 3 bases and J gave up 2 bases, with 13 bases separating them. Germline V gives CDR1 SEHNR, CDR2 FQNEAQ (reference sequence). The CDR3 has 15 amino acids. As DNA, the CDR3 is TGTGCCAGCAGCTTCCCCCCCTGGGATCAAGAGACCCAGTACTTC. It translates to CASSFPPWDQETQYF.

This chain uses TRBV7-9 with TRBJ2-2, with D tentatively TRBD2 (5 bases). Trimming took off 10 bases at V and 0 bases at J, with 15 bases between the two ends. The CDR3 contains 15 residues. The germline V gene encodes CDR1 SEHNR and CDR2 FQNEAQ (reference sequence). CDR3 sequence reads: CATLTEETNTGELFF. CDR3 DNA: TGTGCCACCCTCACGGAGGAGACGAACACCGGGGAGCTGTTTTTT.

A few counts support this clonotype. V gene TRBV12-3 or TRBV12-4 combines with J gene TRBJ1-6; D not certain. Trimming removed 4 bases at V and 10 bases at J, with 17 bases between. CDR3 length equals 15 residues. Here the CDR3 DNA reads TGTGCCAGCAGTTGGTTAAGGGAGCGGGGATCACCCCTCCACTTT. It is translated as CASSWLRERGSPLHF.

This clonotype was seen a few times. This sequence joins TRBV13 and TRBJ2-7, with 7 nucleotides matching TRBD1. This CDR3 contains 13 residues. From germline, CDR1 is PRHDT and CDR2 FYEKMQ (reference sequence). V trimming: 5 bases; J trimming: 7 bases; junction bases outside the gene matches: 8. CDR3 region: CASSTDRDGEQYV. Here the CDR3 DNA reads TGTGCCAGCAGCACCGACAGGGATGGTGAGCAGTACGTC.

This clonotype was seen ten or more times. V usage is TRBV12-3 or TRBV12-4 and J usage is TRBJ1-5; D is uncertain. The CDR3 length is 14 residues. V lost 3 bases and J 4 bases, leaving 10 bases between the germline ends. CDR3 loop: CASSFLGVNQPQHF. CDR3 sequence (DNA): TGTGCCAGCAGTTTTCTGGGAGTAAATCAGCCCCAGCATTTT.

The chain employs TRBV20-1 and TRBJ2-1, with D possibly being TRBD1 (6 bases). In germline, CDR1 is DFQATT, CDR2 SNEGSKA (reference sequence). This CDR3 has 12 amino acids. Trimming shortened V by 7 bases and J by 1 base, and 8 bases separated the two germline ends. In nucleotides, the CDR3 is TGCAGTGGAGGGGGATCCTACAATGAGCAGTTCTTC. Protein sequence: CSGGGSYNEQFF.

V gene TRBV7-9 combines with J gene TRBJ1-2; a weak D match, TRBD1 (5 bases). Germline values: CDR1 SEHNR, CDR2 FQNEAQ (reference sequence). V lost 1 base to trimming and J lost 3 bases, with 6 bases between them. CDR3 length equals 13 residues. The CDR3 here is CASSLGGDYGYTF. The DNA for the CDR3 is TGTGCCAGCAGCTTAGGAGGGGACTATGGCTACACCTTC.

This clonotype was observed many times. The rearrangement links TRBV5-1 to TRBJ2-1; D is perhaps TRBD2 (6 bases). CDR3 size: 12 residues. V was cut by 4 bases and J by 9 bases, with 11 bases left in between. CDR1 is SGHRS and CDR2 is YFSETQ in the germline V gene. The CDR3 sequence: CASSPGTPEQFF. The DNA of the CDR3 is TGCGCCAGCAGCCCCGGGACTCCTGAGCAGTTCTTC.

The chain employs TRBV19 and TRBJ2-5, with D perhaps matching TRBD1 (8 bases). Germline CDR1 reads LNHDA; CDR2 reads SQIVND (reference sequence). The CDR3 is 18 amino acids. V was trimmed by 5 bases and J by 4 bases, leaving 26 bases between them. The CDR3 protein is CASSVGGGQALWGETQYF. For the CDR3, the DNA is TGTGCCAGTAGTGTTGGGGGGGGACAGGCTCTTTGGGGAGAGACCCAGTACTTC.

This clonotype showed up many times. This rearrangement joins TRBV7-3 to TRBJ1-1; D may be TRBD1 (5 bases). The CDR3 covers 15 residues. Looked up from germline, CDR1 is SGHTA and CDR2 is FQGTGA. Deletions cut 4 bases from V and 0 bases from J, with 12 bases between. The DNA for the CDR3 is TGTGCCAGCAGCTCGCTTGGGGGAATGAACACTGAAGCTTTCTTT. Its translation: CASSSLGGMNTEAFF.

This chain links TRBV4-1 with TRBJ2-7, with a tentative D call TRBD2 (6 bases). The CDR3 contains 16 residues. Trimming removed 2 bases at V and 2 bases at J, with 16 bases between. Germline V CDR1 and CDR2: MGHRA, YSYEKL. The chain's CDR3 is CASSQSPPDYAYEQYF. The CDR3 DNA follows: TGCGCCAGCAGCCAATCACCCCCGGACTACGCCTACGAGCAGTACTTC.

The table lists this clonotype with a few counts. The chain is built from TRBV12-3 or TRBV12-4 and TRBJ1-1, with D unclear. V was clipped by 1 base and J by 7 bases, with 7 bases between them. This CDR3 spans 12 amino acids. The CDR3 bases are TGTGCCAGCAGTTTAGGGACCTTTGAAGCTTTCTTT. Amino acid sequence: CASSLGTFEAFF.

This clonotype appeared a few times. V is TRBV6-1 and J is TRBJ2-3; TRBD2 aligns across 10 bases. The CDR3 length is 18 residues. CDR1 is MNHNS, CDR2 SASEGT, per germline. Trimming removed 8 bases from V and 2 bases from J; junction bases left unmatched: 16. DNA for the CDR3: TGTGCCAGCTTGGCGGTTAGGGTAGCGGGAGGTTCCACAGATACGCAGTATTTT. Translation gives CASLAVRVAGGSTDTQYF.

This clonotype appeared a few times. The V gene is TRBV7-6, the J gene TRBJ2-1; either TRBD1 or TRBD2 may fit D (6 bases each). Germline lookup yields CDR1 SGHVS and CDR2 FNYEAQ. V gave up 3 bases and J gave up 5 bases, with 17 bases separating them. The CDR3 has 16 amino acids. The CDR3 protein is CASSFRGPDVNNEQFF. The CDR3 DNA follows: TGTGCCAGCAGCTTTCGGGGGCCGGACGTTAACAATGAGCAGTTCTTC.

V usage is TRBV6-1 and J usage is TRBJ2-3; D unclear. Germline CDR1 and CDR2: MNHNS and SASEGT. V lost 6 bases and J lost 0, with 13 bases in between. There are 15 residues in the CDR3. The chain's CDR3 is CASSPASYSTDTQYF. The CDR3 bases are TGTGCCAGCAGCCCCGCTTCTTATAGCACAGATACGCAGTATTTT.

The chain links TRBV5-6 to TRBJ2-5; 8 bases match TRBD2. Germline V gene data show CDR1 as SGHDT and CDR2 as YYEEEE. There are 14 residues in the CDR3. Trimming cost V 3 bases and J 5 bases; bases outside gene matches: 6. CDR3 sequence reads: CASSSGGGVETQYF. CDR3 DNA: TGTGCCAGCAGCTCCGGGGGGGGTGTGGAGACCCAGTACTTC.

This clonotype was found a few times. The chain recombines TRBV20-1 with TRBJ2-6; 9 bases are a match to TRBD1. Per the germline V gene, CDR1 is DFQATT and CDR2 is SNEGSKA (reference sequence). The CDR3 loop spans 16 amino acids. V shed 3 bases and J 4 bases; nucleotides not matched to a gene: 7. CDR3 coding DNA: TGCAGTGCTAGCCCTGGGACAGGGCCCGGGGCCAACGTCCTGACTTTC. This sequence encodes CSASPGTGPGANVLTF.

The rearrangement links TRBV4-2 to TRBJ2-4; 11 nucleotides align to TRBD2. In germline, CDR1 is LGHNA, CDR2 YNFKEQ. The CDR3 is 16 residues long. V gave up 2 bases and J gave up 0 bases; unmatched junction bases: 0. The DNA for the CDR3 is TGTGCCAGCAGCCAACTAGCGGGGGGAGCCAAAAACATTCAGTACTTC. This codes for CASSQLAGGAKNIQYF.

V and J are TRBV3-1 and TRBJ2-2, with 7 nucleotides matching TRBD1. V lost 0 bases and J lost 1; bases outside the gene matches: 5. The CDR3 consists of 17 residues. Germline V gene data show CDR1 as LGHDT and CDR2 as YNNKEL (reference sequence). Here the CDR3 reads CASSQEWRTGNTGELFF. The CDR3 DNA follows: TGTGCCAGCAGCCAAGAGTGGCGGACAGGGAACACCGGGGAGCTGTTTTTT.

The sample holds one count of this clonotype. The chain combines TRBV2 with TRBJ1-1; no clear D. Germline V CDR1 and CDR2: SNHLY, FYNNEI. Trimming took off 3 bases at V and 5 bases at J, with 7 bases between the two ends. CDR3 size: 12 residues. The CDR3 DNA reads TGTGCCAGCAGTGACATGGTAACTGAAGCTTTCTTT. This gives the protein CASSDMVTEAFF.

This clonotype was detected ten times or more. The chain joins TRBV11-2 to TRBJ2-1; perhaps TRBD2 as D (5 bases). The CDR3 loop spans 15 amino acids. Trimming pared 3 bases from V and 8 bases from J, leaving 17 bases between. The germline CDR1 and CDR2 sequences are SGHAT and FQNNGV. The CDR3 protein is CASSFTGPVGDEQFF. CDR3 coding DNA: TGTGCCAGCAGCTTCACGGGCCCCGTGGGAGATGAGCAGTTCTTC.

The genes are TRBV24-1 and TRBJ1-2, with a weak D call TRBD1 (5 bases). Deletions cut 4 bases from V and 4 bases from J, with 15 bases between. In germline, CDR1 is KGHDR, CDR2 SFDVKD. CDR3 size: 15 residues. In DNA, the CDR3 is TGTGCCACCAGTGAGGGGGTTGGAGTTGGCTATGGCTACACCTTC. Translated, it gives CATSEGVGVGYGYTF.

This clonotype was counted ten times or more. The chain links TRBV20-1 to TRBJ1-5, with 7 bases fitting TRBD1. Germline V gene sequence: CDR1 DFQATT, CDR2 SNEGSKA (reference sequence). V was pared by 3 bases and J by 0 bases, with 5 bases of the junction left unmatched. This CDR3 is built from 15 residues. CDR3 in DNA: TGCAGTGCTAGGTGGGACAGCGATAGCAATCAGCCCCAGCATTTT. Protein product: CSARWDSDSNQPQHF.

The table lists this clonotype with many counts. This chain connects TRBV12-3 or TRBV12-4 to TRBJ1-1; D unresolved. V lost 5 bases and J 0 bases, leaving 10 bases between the germline ends. The CDR3 consists of 14 residues. The CDR3 protein is CASSETTVNTEAFF. Here the CDR3 DNA reads TGTGCCAGCAGTGAAACAACAGTGAACACTGAAGCTTTCTTT.

This sequence joins TRBV5-1 and TRBJ2-2, with 12 bases fitting TRBD2. The CDR3 sequence is 15 residues long. Per the germline V gene, CDR1 is SGHRS and CDR2 is YFSETQ. With V trimmed by 7 bases and J by 7 bases, 8 bases remained unmatched. This CDR3 is CASHEQGLAGGELFF. For the CDR3, the DNA is TGCGCCAGCCACGAACAGGGACTAGCGGGCGGGGAGCTGTTTTTT.

J is TRBJ2-5 and V is TRBV12-3 or TRBV12-4, with D possibly matching TRBD2 (5 bases). Trimming took 3 bases from V and 3 from J, leaving 11 bases between them. The CDR3 sequence is 14 residues long. The CDR3 bases are TGTGCCAGCAGTTTTGGTTTGGGAGAAGAGACCCAGTACTTC. This gives the protein CASSFGLGEETQYF.

The table lists this clonotype with many counts. The rearrangement uses TRBV7-9 and TRBJ2-5; 7 nucleotides align to TRBD2. The CDR3 runs to 16 residues. Per germline, CDR1 SEHNR and CDR2 FQNEAQ (reference sequence). The trim removed 5 bases at V and 1 base at J, leaving 10 bases unmatched. CDR3 DNA sequence: TGTGCCAGCAGCGTAGGGGAGGGATCCCTCCAAGAGACCCAGTACTTC. Translated, it gives CASSVGEGSLQETQYF.